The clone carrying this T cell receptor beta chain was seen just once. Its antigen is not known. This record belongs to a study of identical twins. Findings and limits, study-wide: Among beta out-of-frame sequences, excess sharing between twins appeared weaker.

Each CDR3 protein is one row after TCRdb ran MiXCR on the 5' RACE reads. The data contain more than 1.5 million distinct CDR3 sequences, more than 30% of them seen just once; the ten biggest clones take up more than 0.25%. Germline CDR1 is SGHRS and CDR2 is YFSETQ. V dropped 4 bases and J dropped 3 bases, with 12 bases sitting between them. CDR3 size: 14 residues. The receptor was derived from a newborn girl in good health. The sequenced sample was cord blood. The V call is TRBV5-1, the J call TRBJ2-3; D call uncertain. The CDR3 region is CASSPYFGTDTQYF. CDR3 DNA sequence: TGCGCCAGCAGCCCGTATTTTGGGACAGATACGCAGTATTTT.